A single sample gave rise to the 21 T cell receptor beta chains below, sequenced in a study of early T cells in non-severe SARS-CoV-2 infection. TCRdb re-called the 5' RACE reads through MiXCR, storing one row per CDR3 protein. Of approximately 65,000 distinct CDR3 sequences in the sample, approximately 14% were seen once. The sample taken for sequencing was whole blood. Every receptor here comes from an adult who was a healthcare worker with PCR-confirmed SARS-CoV-2 infection or an uninfected control (not recorded which).

The chain recombines TRBV29-1 with TRBJ2-5, with no clear D. Trimming pared 3 bases from V and 4 bases from J, leaving 12 bases between. The CDR3 is made up of 13 amino acids. In germline, CDR1 is SQVTM, CDR2 ANQGSEA. This CDR3 reads CSVDGSNLETQYF. CDR3 in DNA: TGCAGCGTTGATGGAAGTAATTTAGAGACCCAGTACTTC.

V gene TRBV6-6 combines with J gene TRBJ2-2; TRBD2 might be the D (6 bases). Between the trimmed V and J ends, which lost 6 bases and 7 bases, there was a span of 15 bases. Per germline, CDR1 MNHNY and CDR2 SVGAGI (reference sequence). The CDR3 is 14 residues long. The CDR3 loop is CASRAGVRGGELFF. The CDR3 DNA sequence: TGTGCCAGCAGAGCGGGTGTAAGGGGCGGGGAGCTGTTTTTT.

This clonotype was seen many times. The chain recombines TRBV24-1 with TRBJ1-1; D is possibly TRBD1 (5 bases). V gave up 2 bases and J gave up 4 bases, with 13 bases separating them. This CDR3 region has 15 residues. Germline V gene sequence: CDR1 KGHDR, CDR2 SFDVKD. The CDR3 coding sequence is TGTGCCACCAGTGATTCACCCTTAGGGGCCACTGAAGCTTTCTTT. Translated, it gives CATSDSPLGATEAFF.

J is TRBJ1-1 and V is TRBV3-1; D gene uncertain. Trimming stripped 1 base from V and 3 bases from J, with 15 bases between. Germline V lookup: CDR1 LGHDT, CDR2 YNNKEL (reference sequence). There are 16 residues in the CDR3. CDR3 DNA: TGTGCCAGCAGCCAAGCCCTCGGGAGCCTGGACACTGAAGCTTTCTTT. Its protein is CASSQALGSLDTEAFF.

The chain carries TRBV20-1 and TRBJ2-7; tentative D call: TRBD1 (6 bases). CDR1 and CDR2 from the germline V gene are DFQATT and SNEGSKA (reference sequence). Trimming pared 7 bases from V and 4 bases from J, leaving 17 bases between. CDR3 length: 13 residues. CDR3 sequence: CSVAPQGKYEQYF. In DNA form, the CDR3 reads TGCAGTGTCGCGCCTCAGGGGAAATACGAGCAGTACTTC.

This clonotype was counted only a few times. V is TRBV7-9 and J is TRBJ2-5; D is uncertain. Germline V gene lookup returns CDR1 SEHNR and CDR2 FQNEAQ (reference sequence). The CDR3 runs 14 residues. Trimming took off 4 bases at V and 5 bases at J, with 14 bases between the two ends. CDR3 sequence: CASSYQLGRETQYF. The DNA of the CDR3 is TGTGCCAGCAGCTATCAACTTGGGCGGGAGACCCAGTACTTC.

This clonotype was seen repeatedly, ten times or more. The chain links TRBV28 to TRBJ1-2, with a tentative D call TRBD1 (6 bases). Germline loops: CDR1 MDHEN, CDR2 SYDVKM. V dropped 5 bases and J dropped 5 bases, with 12 bases sitting between them. This CDR3 region has 13 residues. CDR3 bases: TGTGCCAGCAGTACGGACAGTAGTTATGGCTACACCTTC. Its translation: CASSTDSSYGYTF.

The sample holds many counts of this clonotype. The chain recombines TRBV7-2 with TRBJ1-6; D perhaps matches TRBD1 (6 bases). V lost 1 base and J lost 9, with 16 bases in between. The CDR3 has 16 amino acids. In germline, CDR1 is SGHTA, CDR2 FQGNSA. CDR3 coding DNA: TGTGCCAGCAGCTTAGTTCGGGGGGGCGCAGGTTCACCCCTCCACTTT. As protein: CASSLVRGGAGSPLHF.

The chain combines TRBV20-1 with TRBJ2-7, with D maybe TRBD1 (6 bases). This CDR3 has 12 amino acids. Germline V CDR1 and CDR2: DFQATT, SNEGSKA (reference sequence). V was pared by 5 bases and J by 3 bases, with 11 bases between. CDR3 residues: CSAAGTSYEQYF. The CDR3 DNA sequence: TGCAGTGCTGCCGGGACAAGCTACGAGCAGTACTTC.

This clonotype was counted many times. V usage is TRBV6-2 or TRBV6-3 and J usage is TRBJ1-5; D gene uncertain. The CDR3 contains 12 residues. Germline CDR1 MNHEY, CDR2 SVGEGT. The V end lost 6 bases, the J end lost 5 bases, and 8 bases lay between the germline ends. The CDR3 here is CASSDIYQPQHF. CDR3 nucleotides: TGTGCCAGCAGCGACATCTATCAGCCCCAGCATTTT.

A remark on this clonotype: One junction end does not reproduce the germline sequence, and a read error may be involved. The V call is TRBV7-9, the J call TRBJ1-6; no firm D call. Germline-derived CDR1 and CDR2 are SEHNR and FQNEAQ (reference sequence). CDR3 length: 14 amino acids. The DNA for the CDR3 is TGTGCCAGCAGCTTAGACAGAAATAATTCATCCCTCCACTTT. It encodes CASSLDRNNSSLHF.

This clonotype came up a few times. This chain links TRBV29-1 with TRBJ2-3; tentative D call: TRBD2 (6 bases). This CDR3 region has 15 residues. Germline assignment: CDR1 SQVTM and CDR2 ANQGSEA. Trimming took off 0 bases at V and 1 base at J, with 11 bases between the two ends. CDR3: CSVEDQRVRTDTQYF. CDR3 in DNA: TGCAGCGTTGAAGACCAGCGGGTTCGCACAGATACGCAGTATTTT.

This clonotype was recorded a few times. The chain recombines TRBV19 with TRBJ1-5; 8 nucleotides match TRBD1. The V segment lost 3 bases and the J segment 0 bases; nucleotides outside the gene matches: 16. Germline assignment: CDR1 LNHDA and CDR2 SQIVND (reference sequence). CDR3 length: 20 residues. The CDR3 coding sequence is TGTGCCAGTAGTATTTGGATGGGCGGGACAGGCCAACATAGCAATCAGCCCCAGCATTTT. Translating it yields CASSIWMGGTGQHSNQPQHF.

Only a few counts were recorded for this clonotype. The chain links TRBV7-2 to TRBJ1-1; 9 bases agree with TRBD1. This CDR3 region has 14 residues. Per the germline V gene, CDR1 is SGHTA and CDR2 is FQGNSA. V dropped 5 bases and J dropped 4; count of bases not matched to a gene: 5. The CDR3 protein is CASSLGTGSTEAFF. The DNA of the CDR3 is TGTGCCAGCAGCCTCGGGACAGGGTCCACTGAAGCTTTCTTT.

This clonotype was picked up many times. V and J are TRBV29-1 and TRBJ2-3, with unresolved D. This CDR3 spans 15 amino acids. Germline values: CDR1 SQVTM, CDR2 ANQGSEA. V lost 6 bases and J 0 bases, leaving 16 bases between the germline ends. The CDR3 nucleotides read TGCAGCGTAAGACCCGTGGGGTCTAGCACAGATACGCAGTATTTT. It encodes CSVRPVGSSTDTQYF.

This clonotype occurred a few times. The chain carries TRBV20-1 and TRBJ1-2; 12 bases match TRBD1. The junction had 5 bases not matched to a gene; V was cut back by 2 bases and J by 4 bases. CDR1 and CDR2 from the germline V gene are DFQATT and SNEGSKA (reference sequence). The CDR3 length is 15 residues. The CDR3 loop is CSARIGTGGSYGYTF. CDR3 nucleotides: TGCAGTGCTAGAATCGGGACAGGGGGCAGCTATGGCTACACCTTC.

This clonotype was seen ten or more times. The chain carries TRBV7-8 and TRBJ2-5, with no clear D. V lost 8 bases, J lost 4 bases, and 8 bases lay in between. CDR1 is SGHVS, CDR2 FQNEAQ, per germline. This CDR3 is built from 11 residues. CDR3 sequence: CASEVGETQYF. In DNA form, the CDR3 reads TGTGCCAGCGAGGTCGGAGAGACCCAGTACTTC.

This chain links TRBV12-3 or TRBV12-4 with TRBJ1-1; TRBD1 matches at 8 bases. The ends lost 3 bases at V and 0 bases at J; junction bases unmatched: 3. The CDR3 is 15 residues long. CDR3 DNA sequence: TGTGCCAGCAGTTTGCAGGGGGCTCTGAACACTGAAGCTTTCTTT. Its translation: CASSLQGALNTEAFF.

V and J are TRBV12-3 or TRBV12-4 and TRBJ2-3, with TRBD2 identical over 10 bases. The CDR3 has 15 residues. The J segment lost 5 bases and the V segment lost 5 bases, leaving 7 bases of the junction unmatched. CDR3 in amino acids: CASSGGLAWIDTQYF. The DNA for the CDR3 is TGTGCCAGCAGTGGGGGACTAGCGTGGATAGATACGCAGTATTTT.

This clonotype came up a few times. The rearrangement links TRBV5-1 to TRBJ2-7; a possible D gene is TRBD1 (6 bases). The CDR3 is 13 amino acids. Germline V gene lookup returns CDR1 SGHRS and CDR2 YFSETQ. Deletions cut 5 bases from V and 3 bases from J, with 12 bases between. For the CDR3, the DNA is TGCGCCAGCAGGAGGACAGACTACTACGAGCAGTACTTC. This gives the protein CASRRTDYYEQYF. The entire variable domain, with the rest obtained from reference TRBV5-1 and TRBJ2-7, is as follows: KAGVTQTPRYLIKTRGQQVTLSCSPISGHRSVSWYQQTPGQGLQFLFEYFSETQRNKGNFPGRFSGRQFSNSRSEMNVSTLELGDSALYLCASRRTDYYEQYFGPGTRLTVT.

The genes are TRBV6-5 and TRBJ2-7; 8 bases are a match to TRBD1. The CDR3 covers 14 residues. From germline, CDR1 is MNHEY and CDR2 SVGAGI. V gave up 6 bases and J gave up 4 bases; unmatched junction bases: 8. The CDR3 reads CASSRTGTGYEQYF. The CDR3 DNA follows: TGTGCCAGCAGCCGGACAGGGACGGGGTACGAGCAGTACTTC.